The 10 T cell receptor beta chains below come from one sample, sequenced in a study of post-analysis software for immune sequencing data. Whole-study findings and limits: TRBV5-6, TRBV5-1 and TRBV20-1 belonged to a set of roughly five TRBV segments that were more frequent in patients than controls.

Their cognate antigens are unknown. Unique molecular identifiers featured in each of the TCR beta cDNA libraries. TCRdb reanalysed the PCR reads using MiXCR and keeps one entry per CDR3 protein. Among roughly 540,000 distinct CDR3 sequences listed, around 31% were seen once. Specimen: blood. The receptors were sampled from a girl under 18 with multiple sclerosis.

V usage is TRBV12-3 or TRBV12-4 and J usage is TRBJ1-5, with D perhaps matching TRBD1 (6 bases). This CDR3 is 14 amino acids long. V was shortened by 5 bases and J by 3 bases, with 11 bases between the two germline ends. The CDR3 loop is CASSGGNINQPQHF. As DNA, the CDR3 is TGTGCCAGCAGTGGGGGCAACATCAATCAGCCCCAGCATTTT.

A few counts support this clonotype. This rearrangement joins TRBV12-3 or TRBV12-4 to TRBJ1-2; D perhaps matches TRBD1 (6 bases). Between the trimmed V and J ends, which lost 2 bases and 8 bases, there was a span of 15 bases. The CDR3 contains 14 residues. DNA for the CDR3: TGTGCCAGCAGTTTAAACAGGGATGGTGCCGGCTACACCTTC. It is translated as CASSLNRDGAGYTF.

This clonotype was seen more than once but under ten times. The CDR3 nucleotides read TGTGCCAGCAGTTTTTGGGACAAAAAGACCCAGTACTTC. As protein: CASSFWDKKTQYF. The V gene is TRBV6-1, the J gene TRBJ2-5, with a possible D match to TRBD1 (6 bases). Looked up from germline, CDR1 is MNHNS and CDR2 is SASEGT. The CDR3 is made up of 13 amino acids. V lost 5 bases to trimming and J lost 6 bases, with 13 bases between them.

This clonotype was seen a handful of times. The chain has TRBV7-2 and TRBJ2-5; D not certain. Trimming removed 3 bases from V and 2 bases from J, with 10 bases in between. Germline V CDR1 and CDR2: SGHTA, FQGNSA. This CDR3 contains 14 residues. The chain's CDR3 is CASSFGPAQETQYF. The CDR3 DNA reads TGTGCCAGCAGCTTTGGGCCCGCTCAAGAGACCCAGTACTTC. Full variable domain (missing parts from reference TRBV7-2 and TRBJ2-5): GAGVSQSPSNKVTEKGKDVELRCDPISGHTALYWYRQSLGQGLEFLIYFQGNSAPDKSGLPSDRFSAERTGGSVSTLTIQRTQQEDSAVYLCASSFGPAQETQYFGPGTRLLVL.

The chain uses TRBV11-1 and TRBJ2-5, with 10 bases that match TRBD1. The CDR3 contains 16 residues. The V gene's germline CDR1 is SGHAT and CDR2 FQDESV (reference sequence). J lost 4 bases, V lost 0 bases, and 5 bases had no gene match. The DNA for the CDR3 is TGTGCCAGCAGCTTAGCCGGGACAGGGGCTGGAGAGACCCAGTACTTC. It encodes CASSLAGTGAGETQYF.

In its sample, this clonotype was seen a few times. The V call is TRBV13, the J call TRBJ1-1; 9 nucleotides align to TRBD1. The CDR3 has 16 residues. Germline assignment: CDR1 PRHDT and CDR2 FYEKMQ (reference sequence). V was pared by 1 base and J by 3 bases, with 6 bases of the junction left unmatched. The CDR3 here is CASSLEGRDRDTEAFF. The CDR3 DNA sequence: TGTGCCAGCAGCTTAGAAGGTAGGGACAGGGACACTGAAGCTTTCTTT. Together with reference TRBV13 and TRBJ1-1, the CDR3 gives the full variable domain: AAGVIQSPRHLIKEKRETATLKCYPIPRHDTVYWYQQGPGQDPQFLISFYEKMQSDKGSIPDRFSAQQFSDYHSELNMSSLELGDSALYFCASSLEGRDRDTEAFFGQGTRLTVV.

CDR3 amino acids: CATSRDDVRGSYEQYF. The CDR3 DNA is TGTGCCACCAGCAGAGATGATGTCAGGGGCTCCTACGAGCAGTACTTC. The chain is built from TRBV15 and TRBJ2-7; possible D gene TRBD1, 6 bases. The CDR3 consists of 16 residues. V was cut by 0 bases and J by 0 bases, with 12 bases left in between. Germline V gives CDR1 LNHNV, CDR2 YYDKDF (reference sequence).

The gene calls are TRBV20-1 and TRBJ2-3; the match to TRBD2 covers 7 bases. J was trimmed by 2 bases and V by 6 bases; bases with no gene match: 8. This CDR3 is 14 amino acids long. Germline values: CDR1 DFQATT, CDR2 SNEGSKA (reference sequence). CDR3 nucleotide sequence: TGCAGTGCACCTACTAGCGTCAACACAGATACGCAGTATTTT. Its translation: CSAPTSVNTDTQYF.

This clonotype was counted only a few times. The chain couples TRBV5-1 to TRBJ2-2; D gene ambiguous. This CDR3 is built from 15 residues. Looked up from germline, CDR1 is SGHRS and CDR2 is YFSETQ. V was trimmed by 0 bases and J by 5 bases, leaving 11 bases between them. DNA of the CDR3: TGCGCCAGCAGCTTGGATACTTCCCAAACCGGGGAGCTGTTTTTT. Translating it yields CASSLDTSQTGELFF.

The gene calls are TRBV11-1 and TRBJ2-7; D not resolved. The CDR3 length is 13 residues. Per the germline V gene, CDR1 is SGHAT and CDR2 is FQDESV (reference sequence). Trimming stripped 0 bases from V and 3 bases from J, with 6 bases between. The CDR3: CASSLAPHYEQYF. In nucleotides, the CDR3 is TGTGCCAGCAGCTTAGCACCCCACTACGAGCAGTACTTC. Full variable domain (outside the CDR3, taken from reference TRBV11-1 and TRBJ2-7): EAEVAQSPRYKITEKSQAVAFWCDPISGHATLYWYRQILGQGPELLVQFQDESVVDDSQLPKDRFSAERLKGVDSTLKIQPAELGDSAMYLCASSLAPHYEQYFGPGTRLTVT.